One TCR beta chain is described in this entry. This clonotype was seen repeatedly, ten times or more. What this receptor recognizes is not known. No much larger clonotype is one base removed from it; base qualities were not supplied. This specimen comes from a study of early T cells in non-severe SARS-CoV-2 infection (dated by TCRdb to the early 2020s). About the full investigation: Because TCR sequencing was done on bulk RNA from unsorted whole blood, the alpha and beta chains could not be paired.

General study outcomes and caveats: Matching against VDJdb was skewed toward anti-spike CD8 responses, likely underestimated virus-specific expansions, and missed private and CD4 specificities.

This was a case-control study nested in a cohort of healthcare workers in London, UK, who had nasopharyngeal swab PCR tests and blood samples taken every week. Between 23 and 31 March 2020, the week of the UK lockdown, healthcare workers were enrolled and then followed up weekly for as long as 16 weeks. Based on the germline V gene, the CDR1 and CDR2 sequences are SGHAT and FQNNGV. Its CDR3 holds 13 amino acids, cysteine through phenylalanine. Just CDR3 DNA is preserved here, 39 bases in frame from base 1. The V and J ends are trimmed by 6 bases and 4 bases, leaving 12 bases between them. The library came from 5' RACE. For sequencing, a NextSeq 500 was employed. Unique molecular identifiers were attached to individual cDNA molecules in the TCR library protocol so that sequencing error and PCR bias could be corrected. Sequencing covered both TCR alpha and beta chains, and within each sample the abundances of alpha and beta sequences were tightly co-correlated. The paper's processing steps were these. Decombinator V4 was used to perform V gene, J gene and CDR3 annotation of TCR sequences. Expanded TCRs were defined as changing significantly between any two time points under a Poisson model with p below 0.0001. TCR abundances were normalised to the total number of TCRs sequenced per sample and expressed as counts per million. MAIT TCRs were defined by TRAV1-2 paired with TRAJ12, TRAJ20 or TRAJ33, and iNKT TCRs by TRAV10 paired with TRAJ18. VDJdb, accessed 1 November 2021, was searched for CMV, EBV and SARS-CoV-2 annotated TCRs, excluding TCRs annotated for multiple antigens. TCRdb passed the public sequencing reads through fastp at Q25 and MiXCR, retaining productive beta sequences. Each record represents a unique CDR3 protein, reported with the most common genes and DNA among its rows. In this record, the V and J calls reflect TCRdb's handling and not the investigators' own analysis. This sample comprises over 25,000 distinct CDR3 sequences, 5.5% to 6% of them detected only once. The ten largest make up 13% of the sample.

The chain is assembled from TRBV11-2 and TRBJ1-1; the D gene cannot be resolved reliably. The specimen sequenced was whole blood. The origin of this receptor is an adult who was a healthcare worker with PCR-confirmed SARS-CoV-2 infection or an uninfected control (not recorded which). The CDR3: CASSFGQVTEAFF. The DNA reads TGTGCCAGCAGTTTCGGTCAGGTCACTGAAGCTTTCTTT.